This T cell receptor beta chain was documented in a study of T cell responses to AZD1222 COVID-19 vaccine. To note about this clone: Its antigen is as yet unknown.

Study-wide findings and caveats: Among the donors, most were white British and more were female, and clonal diversity was possibly underestimated.

TCRdb keeps only in-frame clones here, not all; method: immunoSEQ multiplex PCR. The repertoire holds roughly 150,000 clones, with roughly 90% as singletons. This CDR3 is built from 13 residues. Germline V CDR1 and CDR2: SGHTA, FQGNSA. The V gene lost 6 bases and the J gene lost 4 bases, with 12 bases spanning the gap. The TCR comes from an adult who received the AZD1222 COVID-19 vaccine. The J gene is TRBJ1-2, the V gene TRBV7-2; TRBD1 is a possible D gene (5 bases). The sequences come from peripheral blood, collected 28 days after the second AZD1222 dose. CDR3: CASSSRAGYGYTF. CDR3 DNA: TGTGCCAGCAGTTCCAGGGCTGGCTATGGCTACACCTTC. The full variable domain, with the rest looked up from reference TRBV7-2 and TRBJ1-2, is GAGVSQSPSNKVTEKGKDVELRCDPISGHTALYWYRQSLGQGLEFLIYFQGNSAPDKSGLPSDRFSAERTGGSVSTLTIQRTQQEDSAVYLCASSSRAGYGYTFGSGTRLTVV.